What follows are 5 T cell receptor beta chains derived from one specimen sequenced in a study of glioma-infiltrating T cells. The iRepertoire nested amplicon-rescue multiplex PCR amplified TCR alpha and beta CDR3s from RNA. Using its own MiXCR run on the multiplex PCR reads, TCRdb lists one record per CDR3 protein. The table includes 300,000 to 450,000 distinct CDR3 sequences, 41% detected once. Sequences were obtained from glioma tissue, nonneoplastic brain tissue, or PBMCs (not recorded which). Receptors were obtained from a human donor with low-grade glioma or glioblastoma, undergoing nonglioma brain surgery, or in good health (not recorded which).

This chain links TRBV20-1 with TRBJ1-1; TRBD1 agrees at 8 bases. Germline CDR1 DFQATT, CDR2 SNEGSKA (reference sequence). Unmatched junction bases numbered 7, after V lost 0 bases and J lost 4 bases. This CDR3 is 15 amino acids long. The CDR3 loop reads CSAREPRGLGTEAFF. The DNA of the CDR3 is TGCAGTGCTAGAGAACCCAGGGGGCTGGGCACTGAAGCTTTCTTT.

On this clonotype itself: A much larger clone sits a single nucleotide away, making a read error possible. The chain is built from TRBV28 and TRBJ2-5; no firm D call. Looked up from germline, CDR1 is MDHEN and CDR2 is SYDVKM. The CDR3 loop spans 13 amino acids. The ends were cut back, 4 bases at V and 5 bases at J, with 11 bases in the middle. CDR3 protein: CASSSTESETQYF. CDR3 DNA sequence: TGTGCCAGCAGTTCCACAGAGTCCGAGACCCAGTACTTC.

Notes on this clonotype: A much larger clone differs from this one at a single base, so this may be a read error. This rearrangement joins TRBV6-1 to TRBJ1-2; TRBD1 is a possible D gene (5 bases). CDR1 and CDR2 from the germline V gene are MNHNS and SASEGT. The CDR3 contains 14 residues. CDR3 sequence: CASGEALLGGSNTF. The CDR3 nucleotides are TGTGCCAGCGGTGAAGCGCTTCTGGGGGGGAGTAATACCTTC.

This chain links TRBV20-1 with TRBJ1-3; 8 bases are shared with TRBD1. CDR1 is DFQATT, CDR2 SNEGSKA, per germline (reference sequence). The J segment lost 3 bases and the V segment lost 0 bases, leaving 13 bases of the junction unmatched. CDR3 length: 18 amino acids. The CDR3 region is CSARDRLRDRRLGNTIYF. Here the CDR3 DNA reads TGCAGTGCTAGAGATCGCCTGCGGGACAGGAGACTTGGAAACACCATATATTTT.

The chain joins TRBV27 to TRBJ2-7, with 9 bases identical to TRBD1. The CDR3 sequence is 14 residues long. In germline, CDR1 is MNHEY, CDR2 SMNVEV (reference sequence). With V trimmed by 6 bases and J by 4 bases, 7 bases remained unmatched. In DNA form, the CDR3 reads TGTGCCAGCAGAGCCGGGACAGGGCGGTACGAGCAGTACTTC. It encodes CASRAGTGRYEQYF.